A selection of T cell receptor beta chains follows, all from one sample in a study of T cell responses to AZD1222 COVID-19 vaccine. Assay: immunoSEQ multiplex PCR; the TCRdb copy retains only in-frame clones and omits some. The sample yields approximately 170,000 clones, roughly 90% seen once. The material sequenced was peripheral blood, taken on day 0 of AZD1222 vaccination. The origin of the receptors is an adult in good health. CDR3s include the opening cysteine and the closing phenylalanine or tryptophan. A D gene is named only where the DNA matches it firmly. Some rows have no size entry. The others give once, few or many, or a class for an expanded clone.

v_gene: TRBV6-2/TRBV6-3
d_gene: NA
abundance: NA
j_gene: TRBJ2-7
CDR3nt: TGTGCCAGCAGTTGGGGGAGCGTCCACGAGCAGTACTTC
CDR3aa: CASSWGSVHEQYF

v_gene: TRBV20-1
d_gene: NA
abundance: NA
j_gene: TRBJ2-5
CDR3nt: TGCAGCTCCTTGCAAGAGACCCAGTACTTC
CDR3aa: CSSLQETQYF

v_gene: TRBV11-3
d_gene: NA
abundance: NA
j_gene: TRBJ2-1
CDR3nt: TGTGCCAGCAGCGGGACTTCGGTCGGAAATGAGCAGTTCTTC
CDR3aa: CASSGTSVGNEQFF

v_gene: TRBV4-1
d_gene: TRBD2
abundance: NA
j_gene: TRBJ2-1
CDR3nt: TGCGCCAGCAGCCAAGGCCCAGCGGGACCACTCTACAATGAGCAGTTCTTC
CDR3aa: CASSQGPAGPLYNEQFF

v_gene: TRBV5-1
d_gene: NA
abundance: few
j_gene: TRBJ1-4
CDR3nt: TGCGCCAGCTGCTTCTCGCTGGGGGATGAAAAACTGTTTTTT
CDR3aa: CASCFSLGDEKLFF

v_gene: TRBV5-5
d_gene: TRBD1
abundance: NA
j_gene: TRBJ1-2
CDR3nt: TGTGCCAGCAGCTCAAATACAGGGGGCTCGGGTGGCTACACCTTC
CDR3aa: CASSSNTGGSGGYTF

v_gene: TRBV30
d_gene: TRBD2
abundance: NA
j_gene: TRBJ2-7
CDR3nt: TGTGCCTGGATGGGGGAGGGATACTACGAGCAGTACTTC
CDR3aa: CAWMGEGYYEQYF

v_gene: TRBV16
d_gene: NA
abundance: NA
j_gene: TRBJ1-1
CDR3nt: TGTGCCAGCAGCCAACTTACTGAAGCTTTCTTT
CDR3aa: CASSQLTEAFF

v_gene: TRBV5-8
d_gene: TRBD2
abundance: NA
j_gene: TRBJ2-1
CDR3nt: TGTGCCAGCAGCCCTGGCGGGAGCTCCTACAATGAGCAGTTCTTC
CDR3aa: CASSPGGSSYNEQFF

v_gene: TRBV7-9
d_gene: TRBD1
abundance: NA
j_gene: TRBJ2-1
CDR3nt: TGTGCCAGCAGCCCTCCTGACGGGACAGGGGGGGGCAATGAGCAGTTCTTC
CDR3aa: CASSPPDGTGGGNEQFF

v_gene: TRBV5-4
d_gene: TRBD2
abundance: NA
j_gene: TRBJ2-1
CDR3nt: TGTGCCAGCAGCCGACTAGCGGAGGGTCTCAATGAGCAGTTCTTC
CDR3aa: CASSRLAEGLNEQFF

v_gene: TRBV5-1
d_gene: TRBD1
abundance: NA
j_gene: TRBJ1-1
CDR3nt: TGCGCCAGCAGCGCGCAAACAGGGGGCGGGACTGAAGCTTTCTTT
CDR3aa: CASSAQTGGGTEAFF

v_gene: TRBV7-6
d_gene: NA
abundance: once
j_gene: TRBJ1-2
CDR3nt: TGTGCCAGCAGCTTAGTTGTGGGGTCCTATGGCTACACCTTC
CDR3aa: CASSLVVGSYGYTF

v_gene: TRBV30
d_gene: NA
abundance: NA
j_gene: TRBJ2-7
CDR3nt: TGTGCCTGGAGTGTACGGTGGGGCGACGAGCAGTACTTC
CDR3aa: CAWSVRWGDEQYF

v_gene: TRBV3-1/TRBV3-2
d_gene: NA
abundance: once
j_gene: TRBJ1-6
CDR3nt: TGTGCCAGCAGCCAAGTAAAGGGGTTGAGGTATAATTCACCCCTCCACTTT
CDR3aa: CASSQVKGLRYNSPLHF

v_gene: TRBV30
d_gene: NA
abundance: NA
j_gene: TRBJ1-1
CDR3nt: TGTGCCTGCCAACGGAACACTGAAGCTTTCTTT
CDR3aa: CACQRNTEAFF

v_gene: TRBV10-3
d_gene: NA
abundance: NA
j_gene: TRBJ1-1
CDR3nt: TGTGCCATCAGTGTTGGGACTGAAGCTTTCTTT
CDR3aa: CAISVGTEAFF